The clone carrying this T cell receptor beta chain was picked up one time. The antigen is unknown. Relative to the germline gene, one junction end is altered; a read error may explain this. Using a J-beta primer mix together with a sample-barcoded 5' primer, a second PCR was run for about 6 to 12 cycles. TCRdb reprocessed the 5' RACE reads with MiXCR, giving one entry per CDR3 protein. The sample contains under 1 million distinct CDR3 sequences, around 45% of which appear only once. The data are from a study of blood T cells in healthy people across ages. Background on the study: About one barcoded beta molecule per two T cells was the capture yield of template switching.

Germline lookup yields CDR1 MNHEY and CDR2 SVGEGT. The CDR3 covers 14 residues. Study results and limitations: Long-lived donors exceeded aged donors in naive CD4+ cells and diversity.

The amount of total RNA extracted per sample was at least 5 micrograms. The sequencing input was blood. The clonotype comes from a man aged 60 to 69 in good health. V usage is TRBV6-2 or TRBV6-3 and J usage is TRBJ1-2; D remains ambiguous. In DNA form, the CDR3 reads TGTGCCAGCAGTTACTCGGCGGAGGACTATGGCTACATCTTC. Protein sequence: CASSYSAEDYGYIF.